This T cell receptor beta chain was retrieved from a study of T cells after yellow fever vaccination. The CDR3 spans 14 residues. Trimming left V 7 bases short and J 3 bases short, with 18 bases between. The germline CDR1 and CDR2 sequences are GTSNPN and SVGIG (reference sequence). TCRdb independently ran MiXCR on the 5' RACE reads; one entry per CDR3 protein. Among about 74,000 distinct CDR3 sequences, approximately 7.7% were seen once, and the ten largest hold about 33%. The receptor was derived from a man between 18 and 35 years old who received the YFV17D yellow fever vaccine. The chain has TRBV30 and TRBJ1-2, with D possibly being TRBD1 (5 bases). The sample was CD8+ T cells sorted from PBMCs, taken 5 days after the first yellow fever vaccination. CDR3 nucleotides: TGTGCCTCCGGGGGGAGGGGCAAGTACTATGGCTACACCTTC. Amino acid sequence: CASGGRGKYYGYTF.